This T cell receptor (beta chain) was recorded in a study of OX40 agonist ivuxolimab in advanced cancers. From germline, CDR1 is SEHNR and CDR2 FQNEAQ (reference sequence). This CDR3 is 16 amino acids long. V shed 5 bases, J shed 7 bases, and the junction held 12 bases outside the gene matches. Sequencing was performed with immunoSEQ multiplex PCR; in TCRdb, only in-frame clones are kept and a portion is missing. The sample has 65,000 to 80,000 clones, 85% to 90% seen once. With respect to this clone: The antigen is unknown.

Whole-study findings and limits: On average, CD8+ T cells showed a greater number of expanded clones than CD4+. At 0.1 to 3.0 mg/kg and by week 6, CD4+ and CD8+ T cells in the blood had expanded clonally.

The chain has TRBV7-9 and TRBJ2-7, with 12 nucleotides matching TRBD2. The sequenced sample was CD4+ or CD8+ T cells sorted from blood, obtained in a trial of the OX40 agonist ivuxolimab. The origin of this receptor is an adult with an advanced solid tumor such as melanoma, head and neck, liver or kidney cancer. Here the CDR3 reads CASSPLTSGSAREQYF. CDR3 sequence (DNA): TGTGCCAGCAGCCCCCTGACTAGCGGGAGTGCGCGGGAGCAGTACTTC. The complete variable domain, with remaining parts taken from reference TRBV7-9 and TRBJ2-7, reads DTGVSQNPRHKITKRGQNVTFRCDPISEHNRLYWYRQTLGQGPEFLTYFQNEAQLEKSRLLSDRFSAERPKGSFSTLEIQRTEQGDSAMYLCASSPLTSGSAREQYFGPGTRLTVT.